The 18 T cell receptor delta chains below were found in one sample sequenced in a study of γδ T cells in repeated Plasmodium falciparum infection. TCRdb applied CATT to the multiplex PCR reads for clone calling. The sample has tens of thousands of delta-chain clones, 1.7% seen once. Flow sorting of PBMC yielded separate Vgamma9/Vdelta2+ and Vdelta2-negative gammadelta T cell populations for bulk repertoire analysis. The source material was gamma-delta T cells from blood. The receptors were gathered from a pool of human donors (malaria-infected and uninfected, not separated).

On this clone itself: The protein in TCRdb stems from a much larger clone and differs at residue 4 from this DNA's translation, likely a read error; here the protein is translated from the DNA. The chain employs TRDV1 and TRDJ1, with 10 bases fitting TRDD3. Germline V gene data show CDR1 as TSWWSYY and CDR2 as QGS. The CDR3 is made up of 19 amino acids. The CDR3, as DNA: TGTGCTCTTGAGGAAAAGGGATGGCGCTGGGGGATAGGAGCCGATAAACTCATCTTT. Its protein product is CALEEKGWRWGIGADKLIF.

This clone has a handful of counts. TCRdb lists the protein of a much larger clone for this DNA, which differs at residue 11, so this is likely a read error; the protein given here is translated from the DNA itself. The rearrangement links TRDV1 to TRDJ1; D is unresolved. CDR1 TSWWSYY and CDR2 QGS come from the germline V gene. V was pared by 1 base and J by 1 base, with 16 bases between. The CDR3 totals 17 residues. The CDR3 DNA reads TGTGCTCTTGGGGAACGTACGTCAGGGTTCTCCACCGATAAACTCATCTTT. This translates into CALGERTSGFSTDKLIF.

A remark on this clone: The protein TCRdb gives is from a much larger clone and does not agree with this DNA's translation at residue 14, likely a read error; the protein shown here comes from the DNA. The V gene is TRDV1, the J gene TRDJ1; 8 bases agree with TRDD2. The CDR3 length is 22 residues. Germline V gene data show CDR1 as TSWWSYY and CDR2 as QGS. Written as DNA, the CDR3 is TGTGCTCTTGGGGAAACCCAAATTACTTCCTACGCGGGGGGCACCCTCACCGCTAAACTCATCTTT. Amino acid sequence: CALGETQITSYAGGTLTAKLIF.

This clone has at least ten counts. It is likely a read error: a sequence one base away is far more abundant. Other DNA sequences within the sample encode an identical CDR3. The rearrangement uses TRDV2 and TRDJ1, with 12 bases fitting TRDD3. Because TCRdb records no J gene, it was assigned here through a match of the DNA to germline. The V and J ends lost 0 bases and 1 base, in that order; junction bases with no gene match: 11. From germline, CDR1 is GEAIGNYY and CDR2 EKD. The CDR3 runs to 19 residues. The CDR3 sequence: CACDTLPPGGYGSTDKLIF. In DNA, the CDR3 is TGTGCCTGTGACACCCTTCCTCCTGGGGGATACGGAAGCACCGATAAACTCATCTTT.

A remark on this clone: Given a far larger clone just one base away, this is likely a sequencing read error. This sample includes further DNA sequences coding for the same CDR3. The CDR3: CALGELSRGDTGGGTDKLIF. The CDR3 DNA reads as TGTGCTCTGGGGGAACTTTCCCGTGGGGATACAGGGGGGGGCACCGATAAACTCATCTTT. V usage is TRDV1 and J usage is TRDJ1; TRDD3 agrees at 8 bases. Per germline, CDR1 TSWWSYY and CDR2 QGS. The CDR3 has 20 amino acids.

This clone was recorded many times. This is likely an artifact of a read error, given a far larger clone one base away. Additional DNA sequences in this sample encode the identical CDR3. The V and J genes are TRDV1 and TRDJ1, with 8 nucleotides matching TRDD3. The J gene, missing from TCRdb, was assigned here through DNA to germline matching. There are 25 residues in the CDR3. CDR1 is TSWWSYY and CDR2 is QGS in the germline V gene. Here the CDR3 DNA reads TGTGCTCTTGGGGAACTAGGACCCCCCTTAGGGCCCCTCGACTGGGGGGAATTGTACACCGACAAACTCATCTTT. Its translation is CALGELGPPLGPLDWGELYTDKLIF.

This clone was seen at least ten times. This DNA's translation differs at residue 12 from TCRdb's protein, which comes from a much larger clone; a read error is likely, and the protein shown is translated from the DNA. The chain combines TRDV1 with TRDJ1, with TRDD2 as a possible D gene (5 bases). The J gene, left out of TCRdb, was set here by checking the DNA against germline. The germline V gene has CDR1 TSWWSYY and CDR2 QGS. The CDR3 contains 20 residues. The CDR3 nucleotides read TGTGCTCTTTGGGAATTACCTACCCCTTTGCCTCCGGCCTACACCGATAAACTCATCTTT. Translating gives CALWELPTPLPPAYTDKLIF.

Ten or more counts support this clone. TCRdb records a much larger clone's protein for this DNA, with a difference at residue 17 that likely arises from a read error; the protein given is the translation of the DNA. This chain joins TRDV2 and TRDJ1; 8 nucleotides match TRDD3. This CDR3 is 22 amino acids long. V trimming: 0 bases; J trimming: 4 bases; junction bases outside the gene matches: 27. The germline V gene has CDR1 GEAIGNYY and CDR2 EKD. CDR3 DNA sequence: TGTGCCTGTGACACCGACGAAGGAAGTCAGAGTACTGGGGGGGCCTACATCGATAAACTCATCTTT. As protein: CACDTDEGSQSTGGAYIDKLIF.

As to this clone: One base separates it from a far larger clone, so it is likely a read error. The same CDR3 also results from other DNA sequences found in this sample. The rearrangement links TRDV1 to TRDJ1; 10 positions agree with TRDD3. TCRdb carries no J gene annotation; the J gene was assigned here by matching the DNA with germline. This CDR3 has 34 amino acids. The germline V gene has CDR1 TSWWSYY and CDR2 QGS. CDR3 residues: CALGELVSPWLDLRCLLGDPLSQSTPLQTDKLIF. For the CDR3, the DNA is TGCGCTCTTGGGGAACTAGTTTCCCCTTGGTTGGACCTCCGCTGCCTACTGGGGGATCCTCTTTCCCAGTCCACCCCTCTTCAAACCGATAAACTCATCTTT.

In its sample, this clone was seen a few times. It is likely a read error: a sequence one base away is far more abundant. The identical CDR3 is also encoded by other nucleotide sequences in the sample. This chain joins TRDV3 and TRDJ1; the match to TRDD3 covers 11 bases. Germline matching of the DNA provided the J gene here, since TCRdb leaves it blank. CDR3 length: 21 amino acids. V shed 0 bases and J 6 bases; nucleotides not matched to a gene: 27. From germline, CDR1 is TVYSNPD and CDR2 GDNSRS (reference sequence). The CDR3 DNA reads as TGTGCCTTTAGTGCCTCGGGCGCTGGGGGATACCATCCTCTACTCAGGAATAAACTCATCTTT. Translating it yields CAFSASGAGGYHPLLRNKLIF.

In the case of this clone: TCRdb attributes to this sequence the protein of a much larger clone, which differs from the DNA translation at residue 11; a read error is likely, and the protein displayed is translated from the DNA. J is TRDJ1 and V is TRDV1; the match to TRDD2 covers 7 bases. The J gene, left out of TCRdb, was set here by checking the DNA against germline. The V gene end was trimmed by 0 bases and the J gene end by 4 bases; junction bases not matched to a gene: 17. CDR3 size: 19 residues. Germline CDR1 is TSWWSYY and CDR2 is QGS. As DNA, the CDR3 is TGTGCTCTTGGGGAACTAGTCGGAGATGGATTTCCTACGGGCGATAAACTCATCTTT. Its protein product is CALGELVGDGFPTGDKLIF.

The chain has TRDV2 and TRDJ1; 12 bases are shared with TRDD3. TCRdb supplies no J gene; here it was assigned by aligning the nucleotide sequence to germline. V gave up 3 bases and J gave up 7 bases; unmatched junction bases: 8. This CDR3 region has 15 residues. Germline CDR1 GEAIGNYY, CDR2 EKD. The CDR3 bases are TGTGCCTGTGACGTACTGGGGGATACCTCCCTTAAACTCATCTTT. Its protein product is CACDVLGDTSLKLIF.

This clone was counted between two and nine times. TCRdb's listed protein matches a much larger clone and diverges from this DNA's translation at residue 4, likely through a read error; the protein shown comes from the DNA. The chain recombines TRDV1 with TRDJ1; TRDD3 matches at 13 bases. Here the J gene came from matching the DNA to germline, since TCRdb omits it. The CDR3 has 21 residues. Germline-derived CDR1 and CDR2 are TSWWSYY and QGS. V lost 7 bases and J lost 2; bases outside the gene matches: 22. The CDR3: CALEEVRGKLGDTPGTDKLIF. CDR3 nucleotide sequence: TGTGCTCTTGAGGAGGTTAGGGGTAAACTGGGGGATACGCCGGGGACCGATAAACTCATCTTT.

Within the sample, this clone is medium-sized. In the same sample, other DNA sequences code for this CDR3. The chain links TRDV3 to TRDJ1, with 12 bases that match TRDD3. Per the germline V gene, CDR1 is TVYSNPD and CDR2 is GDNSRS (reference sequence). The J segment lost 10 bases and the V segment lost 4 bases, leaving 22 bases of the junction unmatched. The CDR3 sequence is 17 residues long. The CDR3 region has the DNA TGTGCCTACCACCCCCCTTTACTCTGGGGGATACGCCGGGGACTCATCTTT. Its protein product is CAYHPPLLWGIRRGLIF.

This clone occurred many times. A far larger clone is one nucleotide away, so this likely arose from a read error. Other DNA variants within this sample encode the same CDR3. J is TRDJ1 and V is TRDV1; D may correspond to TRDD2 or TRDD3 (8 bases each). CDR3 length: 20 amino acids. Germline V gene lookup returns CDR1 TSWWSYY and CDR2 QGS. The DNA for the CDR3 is TGTGCCCTTGGGGAACCACTCTTCCTACATTTGGGGATACCTTCCGATAAACTCATCTTT. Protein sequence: CALGEPLFLHLGIPSDKLIF.

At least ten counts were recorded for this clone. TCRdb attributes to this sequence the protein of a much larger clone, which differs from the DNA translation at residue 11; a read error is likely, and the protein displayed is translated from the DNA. The CDR3 DNA sequence: TGTGCTCTTGGGGACGTGGTTCCTACGCTACGGGGGGCTCCCGATAAACTCATCTTT. The encoded protein is CALGDVVPTLRGAPDKLIF. The chain links TRDV1 to TRDJ1; 7 bases match TRDD2. V lost 3 bases, J lost 3 bases, and 19 bases stayed unmatched. The CDR3 consists of 19 residues. The germline CDR1 and CDR2 sequences are TSWWSYY and QGS.

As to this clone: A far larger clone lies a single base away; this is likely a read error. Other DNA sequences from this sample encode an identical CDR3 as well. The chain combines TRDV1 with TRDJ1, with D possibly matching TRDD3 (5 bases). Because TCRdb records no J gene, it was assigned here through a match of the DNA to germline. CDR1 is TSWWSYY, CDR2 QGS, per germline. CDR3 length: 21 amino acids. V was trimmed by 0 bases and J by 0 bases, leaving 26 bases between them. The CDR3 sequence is CALGELAVAGSSRWYTDKLIF. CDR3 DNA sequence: TGTGCTCTTGGGGAACTGGCGGTGGCGGGATCTTCAAGGTGGTACACCGATAAACTCATCTTT.

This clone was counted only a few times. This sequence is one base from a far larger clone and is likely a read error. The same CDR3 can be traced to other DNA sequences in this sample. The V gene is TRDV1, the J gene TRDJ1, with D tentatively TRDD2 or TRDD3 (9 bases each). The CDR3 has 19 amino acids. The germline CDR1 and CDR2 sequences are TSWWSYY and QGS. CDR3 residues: CALGDPSYAGGFATDKLIF. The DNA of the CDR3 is TGTGCTCTCGGGGACCCTTCCTACGCTGGGGGATTCGCCACCGATAAACTCATCTTT.